This T cell receptor (beta chain) was profiled in a study of blood T cell repertoires in COVID-19. Study summary: Both acute and convalescent COVID-19 samples were obtained from the United States, Italy and Spain. T cells, B-cell-depleted T cells, or PBMCs supplied cDNA or gDNA.

In the authors' workflow: Quantification of nucleated cells was approximated via reference gene primer amplification. The table came from immunoSEQ multiplex PCR; TCRdb's copy has only in-frame clones and leaves some out. That table gives V, J and clone size, and the DNA gave D and trimming. The sample includes about 170,000 clones, 88% seen only once; the top ten take around 2.1%. This CDR3 has 14 amino acids. Trimming took 4 bases from V and 3 from J; bases not matched to a gene: 5. Germline V lookup: CDR1 SGHAT, CDR2 FQDESV (reference sequence). The chain joins TRBV11-1 to TRBJ2-5; 7 bases are a match to TRBD2. The TCR was taken from a man aged 50 to 59 who had recovered from COVID-19. Sequencing input: peripheral blood. The CDR3 loop reads CASSSWTSKETQYF. The CDR3 nucleotides read TGTGCCAGCAGCTCTTGGACTAGTAAAGAGACCCAGTACTTC. Full variable domain (remainder filled in from reference TRBV11-1 and TRBJ2-5): EAEVAQSPRYKITEKSQAVAFWCDPISGHATLYWYRQILGQGPELLVQFQDESVVDDSQLPKDRFSAERLKGVDSTLKIQPAELGDSAMYLCASSSWTSKETQYFGPGTRLLVL.